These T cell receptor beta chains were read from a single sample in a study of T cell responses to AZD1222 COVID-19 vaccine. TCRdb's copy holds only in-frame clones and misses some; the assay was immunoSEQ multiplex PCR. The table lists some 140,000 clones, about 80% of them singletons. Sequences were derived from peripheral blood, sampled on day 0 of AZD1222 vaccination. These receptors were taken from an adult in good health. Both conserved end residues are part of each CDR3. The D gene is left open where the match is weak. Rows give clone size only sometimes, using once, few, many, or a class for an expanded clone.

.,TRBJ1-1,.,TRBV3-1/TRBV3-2,CASSQEVGGTEAFF,TGTGCCAGCAGCCAAGAGGTTGGGGGCACTGAAGCTTTCTTT
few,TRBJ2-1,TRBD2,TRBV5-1,CASSPIPTSGGMDEQFF,TGCGCCAGCAGCCCCATCCCTACTAGCGGGGGAATGGATGAGCAGTTCTTC
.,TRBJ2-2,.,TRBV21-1,CASSKRTGKGPNTGELFF,TGTGCCAGCAGCAAACGGACAGGGAAAGGCCCGAACACCGGGGAGCTGTTTTTT
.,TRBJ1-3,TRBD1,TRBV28,CASSPGQGVSGNTIYF,TGTGCCAGCAGCCCCGGACAGGGGGTCTCTGGAAACACCATATATTTT
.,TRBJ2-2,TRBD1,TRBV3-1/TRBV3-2,CASSLVQGAGELFF,TGTGCCAGCAGCCTAGTGCAGGGGGCCGGGGAGCTGTTTTTT
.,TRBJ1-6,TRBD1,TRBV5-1,CASSSRTGNLPNNSPLHF,TGCGCCAGCAGCTCCCGGACAGGGAACCTACCGAATAATTCACCCCTCCACTTT
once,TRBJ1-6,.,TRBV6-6,CASRRLAEGRANSPLHF,TGTGCCAGCAGACGACTGGCAGAAGGCAGGGCAAATTCACCCCTCCACTTT
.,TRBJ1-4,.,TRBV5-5,CASSGQPGDEKLFF,TGTGCCAGCAGCGGACAGCCGGGTGATGAAAAACTGTTTTTT
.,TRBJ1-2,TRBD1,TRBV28,CASSLRDRGVVGYTF,TGTGCCAGCAGTTTGCGAGACAGGGGGGTTGTGGGCTACACCTTC
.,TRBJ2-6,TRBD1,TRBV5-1,CASSSPGTGRAGANVLTF,TGCGCCAGCAGCAGCCCCGGGACAGGTAGGGCTGGGGCCAACGTCCTGACTTTC
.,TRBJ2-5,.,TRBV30,CAWLEGNYGAQYF,TGTGCCTGGCTTGAGGGAAATTATGGGGCCCAGTACTTC
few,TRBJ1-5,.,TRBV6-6,CATGTWTQPQHF,TGTGCCACCGGGACGTGGACTCAGCCCCAGCATTTT
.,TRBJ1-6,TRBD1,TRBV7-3,CASSRGQGVSPLHF,TGTGCCAGCAGCCGAGGACAGGGGGTTTCACCCCTCCACTTT
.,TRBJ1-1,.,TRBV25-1,CASSDIRTPTNTEAFF,TGTGCCAGCAGTGATATACGGACACCAACGAACACTGAAGCTTTCTTT
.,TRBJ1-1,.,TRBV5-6,CASSLRVLGRIPNTEAFF,TGTGCCAGCAGCTTGCGAGTCTTGGGGAGAATCCCTAACACTGAAGCTTTCTTT
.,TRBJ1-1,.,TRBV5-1,CASSLLAGPPDTEAFF,TGCGCCAGCAGCTTGTTAGCGGGGCCGCCCGACACTGAAGCTTTCTTT
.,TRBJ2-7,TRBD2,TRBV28,CASSLWAGGHSYEQYF,TGTGCCAGCAGTTTATGGGCGGGGGGCCACTCCTACGAGCAGTACTTC
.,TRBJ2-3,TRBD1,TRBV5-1,CASLRQGATDTQYF,TGCGCCAGCCTTAGACAGGGGGCGACAGATACGCAGTATTTT
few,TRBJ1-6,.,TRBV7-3,CASSLAGNSPLHF,TGTGCCAGCAGCCTAGCAGGGAATTCACCCCTCCACTTT
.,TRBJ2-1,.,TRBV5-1,CASSWGTLNNEQFF,TGCGCCAGCAGCTGGGGGACCTTGAACAATGAGCAGTTCTTC
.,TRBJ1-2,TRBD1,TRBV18,CASSPSSGRGLYGYTF,TGTGCCAGCTCACCATCCTCAGGCAGGGGGCTATATGGCTACACCTTC
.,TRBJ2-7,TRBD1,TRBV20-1,CSASRALWDSEADEQYF,TGCAGTGCTAGTCGCGCACTATGGGACAGTGAGGCTGACGAGCAGTACTTC
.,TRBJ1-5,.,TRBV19,CASSIERGSSYSNQPQHF,TGTGCCAGTAGTATAGAAAGGGGCAGTAGCTATAGCAATCAGCCCCAGCATTTT
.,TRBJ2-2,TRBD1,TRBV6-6,CASPPGGDTGELFF,TGTGCCAGCCCGCCAGGGGGCGACACCGGGGAGCTGTTTTTT
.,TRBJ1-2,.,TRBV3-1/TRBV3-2,CASSRTKMETGGYTF,TGTGCCAGCAGCCGCACGAAGATGGAAACCGGGGGCTACACCTTC
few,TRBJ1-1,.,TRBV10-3,CAISETDRSSWAFF,TGTGCCATCAGTGAGACCGACAGGAGTTCGTGGGCTTTCTTT
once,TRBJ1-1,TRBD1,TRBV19,CASSIRTGVRNTEAFF,TGTGCCAGTAGTATAAGGACAGGGGTGAGGAACACTGAAGCTTTCTTT
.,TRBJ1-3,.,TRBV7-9,CASSLGNSGNTIYF,TGTGCCAGCAGCCTAGGGAACTCTGGAAACACCATATATTTT
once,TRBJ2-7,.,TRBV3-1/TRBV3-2,CASSRGGISYEQYF,TGTGCCAGCAGCCGAGGGGGGATTTCCTACGAGCAGTACTTC
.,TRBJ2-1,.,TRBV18,CASSPPPSSSYNEQFF,TGTGCCAGCTCACCACCGCCGAGTAGCTCCTACAATGAGCAGTTCTTC
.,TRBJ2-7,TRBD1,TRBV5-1,CASTSGDRGLQEQYF,TGCGCCAGCACTTCGGGGGACAGGGGGCTTCAAGAGCAGTACTTC
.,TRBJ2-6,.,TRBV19,CASSIDGGSDSGANVLTF,TGTGCCAGTAGTATAGATGGTGGGTCTGACTCTGGGGCCAACGTCCTGACTTTC
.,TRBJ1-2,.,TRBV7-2,CASSPGGGGTNYGYTF,TGTGCCAGCAGCCCGGGAGGAGGAGGGACAAACTATGGCTACACCTTC
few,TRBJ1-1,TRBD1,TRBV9,CASSGQGNTEAFF,TGTGCCAGCAGTGGACAGGGGAACACTGAAGCTTTCTTT
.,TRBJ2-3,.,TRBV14,CASSFASTDTQYF,TGTGCCAGCAGCTTCGCCAGCACAGATACGCAGTATTTT
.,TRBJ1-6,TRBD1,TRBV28,CASRVTGDNSPLHF,TGTGCCAGCAGAGTCACAGGGGATAATTCACCCCTCCACTTT
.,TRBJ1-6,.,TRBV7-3,CASSLTGGGNSPLHF,TGTGCCAGCAGCTTAACTGGGGGCGGAAATTCACCCCTCCACTTT
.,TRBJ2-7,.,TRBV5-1,CASSLTSGTSTYEQYF,TGCGCCAGCAGCCTTACTTCGGGGACGTCGACCTACGAGCAGTACTTC
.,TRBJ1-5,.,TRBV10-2,CASSDYSNQPQHF,TGCGCCAGCAGTGACTATAGCAATCAGCCCCAGCATTTT
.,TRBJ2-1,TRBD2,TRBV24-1,CATAVNSPSGGINEQFF,TGTGCCACCGCGGTAAATTCTCCTAGCGGGGGCATAAATGAGCAGTTCTTC
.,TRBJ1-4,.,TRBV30,CAWSYTQGEEKLFF,TGTGCCTGGAGCTATACACAGGGTGAGGAAAAACTGTTTTTT
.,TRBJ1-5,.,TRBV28,CATTPHGAVSNQPQHF,TGTGCCACCACACCCCACGGGGCTGTGAGCAATCAGCCCCAGCATTTT
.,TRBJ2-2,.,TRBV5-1,CASSLRAPGTGELFF,TGCGCCAGCAGCTTGAGGGCGCCGGGCACCGGGGAGCTGTTTTTT
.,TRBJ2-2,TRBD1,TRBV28,CASSLSGQATGELFF,TGTGCCAGCAGCTTATCGGGACAGGCGACCGGGGAGCTGTTTTTT
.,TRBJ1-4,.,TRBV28,CASSLSGTTEKLFF,TGTGCCAGCAGTTTATCAGGGACGACTGAAAAACTGTTTTTT
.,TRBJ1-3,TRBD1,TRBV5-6,CASSFLLQGAGNTIYF,TGTGCCAGCAGTTTTCTGCTCCAGGGGGCTGGAAACACCATATATTTT
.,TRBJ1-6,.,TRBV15,CATSSHQVPQSPLHF,TGTGCCACCAGCAGCCACCAGGTACCACAATCACCCCTCCACTTT